The 20 T cell receptor beta chains below were found in one sample sequenced in a study of cytomegalovirus exposure and HLA in healthy donors. PCR amplification relied on 60 Vbeta primers (plus 13 Jbeta primers). Produced via immunoSEQ multiplex PCR; TCRdb's table is partial and in-frame only. The repertoire holds under 150,000 clones, 67% seen once, with about 8.3% in the top ten. Source material: PBMCs. These receptors came from a man aged 18 to 29 in good health and CMV-seropositive.

This sequence joins TRBV5-6 and TRBJ2-2, with D perhaps matching TRBD2 (8 bases). Trimming shortened V by 6 bases and J by 5 bases, and 14 bases separated the two germline ends. Looked up from germline, CDR1 is SGHDT and CDR2 is YYEEEE. This CDR3 contains 14 residues. The CDR3 loop is CASNGRGRTGELFF. In nucleotides, the CDR3 is TGTGCCAGCAACGGGAGGGGGCGAACCGGGGAGCTGTTTTTT. Combining the CDR3 with reference TRBV5-6 and TRBJ2-2 gives the whole variable domain DAGVTQSPTHLIKTRGQQVTLRCSPKSGHDTVSWYQQALGQGPQFIFQYYEEEERQRGNFPDRFSGHQFPNYSSELNVNALLLGDSALYLCASNGRGRTGELFFGEGSRLTVL.

This clone was observed a handful of times. The J gene is TRBJ2-7, the V gene TRBV2, with D possibly matching TRBD2 (6 bases). This CDR3 contains 14 residues. With 4 bases removed from V and 2 bases from J, the gap between germline ends came to 12 bases. Looked up from germline, CDR1 is SNHLY and CDR2 is FYNNEI. The CDR3 DNA is TGTGCCAGCAGTGTGAGGCTAGCGCCCTACGAGCAGTACTTC. Its translation is CASSVRLAPYEQYF.

The chain combines TRBV2 with TRBJ1-6; TRBD1 matches at 7 bases. Trimming removed 8 bases from V and 7 bases from J; junction bases left unmatched: 5. The V gene's germline CDR1 is SNHLY and CDR2 FYNNEI. This CDR3 comprises 13 residues. Written as DNA, the CDR3 is TGTGCCAGCGTGAGGACAGGAAATTCACCCCTCCACTTT. Protein: CASVRTGNSPLHF.

The chain combines TRBV28 with TRBJ1-3, with D uncertain. V lost 7 bases and J lost 2, with 12 bases in between. There are 14 residues in the CDR3. Germline assignment: CDR1 MDHEN and CDR2 SYDVKM. The DNA of the CDR3 is TGTGCCAGCACGTTGAGAATTACTGGAAACACCATATATTTT. It translates to CASTLRITGNTIYF. Supplemented by reference TRBV28 and TRBJ1-3, the full variable domain reads DVKVTQSSRYLVKRTGEKVFLECVQDMDHENMFWYRQDPGLGLRLIYFSYDVKMKEKGDIPEGYSVSREKKERFSLILESASTNQTSMYLCASTLRITGNTIYFGEGSWLTVV.

V gene TRBV28 combines with J gene TRBJ1-5; tentatively, D is TRBD1 (5 bases). The germline CDR1 and CDR2 sequences are MDHEN and SYDVKM. CDR3 length: 17 residues. V was cut by 4 bases and J by 0 bases, with 16 bases left in between. The CDR3 DNA is TGTGCCAGCAGTTCCTCCGCGATACAGGTTAGCAATCAGCCCCAGCATTTT. Translation: CASSSSAIQVSNQPQHF.

The rearrangement uses TRBV5-4 and TRBJ2-1; 9 bases match TRBD1. CDR3 length: 15 residues. V lost 4 bases and J lost 6; bases outside the gene matches: 8. Germline CDR1 is SGHNT and CDR2 is YYREEE (reference sequence). CDR3 nucleotides: TGTGCCAGCAGCCCAGGGACAGGGCCGACCAATGAGCAGTTCTTC. It yields the protein CASSPGTGPTNEQFF.

V gene TRBV11-2 combines with J gene TRBJ2-1; TRBD2 matches 7 bases. This CDR3 contains 15 residues. Per the germline V gene, CDR1 is SGHAT and CDR2 is FQNNGV. The ends lost 1 base at V and 6 bases at J; junction bases unmatched: 6. The CDR3 DNA reads TGTGCCAGCAGCTTAGCAGGGACTACGACCAATGAGCAGTTCTTC. Translated, it gives CASSLAGTTTNEQFF.

The table lists this clone with a few counts. The chain employs TRBV2 and TRBJ2-1; 7 bases are shared with TRBD2. Trimming cost V 6 bases and J 8 bases; bases outside gene matches: 7. The CDR3 length is 13 residues. Germline V lookup: CDR1 SNHLY, CDR2 FYNNEI. CDR3 in DNA: TGTGCCAGCAGCTCAGCGGGGTGGGATGAGCAGTTCTTC. This encodes CASSSAGWDEQFF. Looking up the rest from reference TRBV2 and TRBJ2-1 gives the full variable domain: EPEVTQTPSHQVTQMGQEVILRCVPISNHLYFYWYRQILGQKVEFLVSFYNNEISEKSEIFDDQFSVERPDGSNFTLKIRSTKLEDSAMYFCASSSAGWDEQFFGPGTRLTVL.

Note on this clone: This sample also contains other DNA sequences that code for the same CDR3. The chain uses TRBV10-3 and TRBJ2-5, with 7 positions matching TRBD2. Germline trimming cut 8 bases from V and 1 base from J; bases unmatched to any gene: 4. This CDR3 has 13 amino acids. Germline CDR1 reads ENHRY; CDR2 reads SYGVKD. CDR3 nucleotides: TGTGCCATCGGCCTAGCGGTCCAAGAGACCCAGTACTTC. This encodes CAIGLAVQETQYF.

The chain employs TRBV10-2 and TRBJ2-3; TRBD2 matches at 13 bases. Germline-derived CDR1 and CDR2 are WSHSY and SAAADI. The length of the CDR3 is 16 residues. V trimming: 8 bases; J trimming: 3 bases; junction bases outside the gene matches: 8. The CDR3 coding sequence is TGCGCCAGCGCTCCTACTAGCGGGGGGGGGACAGATACGCAGTATTTT. This encodes CASAPTSGGGTDTQYF.

CDR3 in DNA: TGTGCCAGTGACTCGACAGGGGATAATGAGCAGTTCTTC. Protein sequence: CASDSTGDNEQFF. V is TRBV19 and J is TRBJ2-1, with TRBD1 matching 8 bases. Germline values: CDR1 LNHDA, CDR2 SQIVND (reference sequence). The junction had 7 bases not matched to a gene; V was cut back by 8 bases and J by 7 bases. This CDR3 region has 13 residues. Combining the CDR3 with reference TRBV19 and TRBJ2-1 gives the whole variable domain DGGITQSPKYLFRKEGQNVTLSCEQNLNHDAMYWYRQDPGQGLRLIYYSQIVNDFQKGDIAEGYSVSREKKESFPLTVTSAQKNPTAFYLCASDSTGDNEQFFGPGTRLTVL.

The chain has TRBV19 and TRBJ2-7; 9 nucleotides agree with TRBD1. The V gene end was trimmed by 5 bases and the J gene end by 1 base; junction bases not matched to a gene: 6. There are 15 residues in the CDR3. CDR1 and CDR2 from the germline V gene are LNHDA and SQIVND (reference sequence). The CDR3 region is CASSATTGGSYEQYF. The CDR3, as DNA: TGTGCCAGTAGTGCCACGACAGGGGGTTCCTACGAGCAGTACTTC.

The chain combines TRBV13 with TRBJ2-7; 11 nucleotides match TRBD1. J lost 2 bases, V lost 0 bases, and 3 bases had no gene match. Germline CDR1 reads PRHDT; CDR2 reads FYEKMQ (reference sequence). The CDR3 loop spans 16 amino acids. The CDR3 bases are TGTGCCAGCAGCTTAGGCCGGGACAGGGGGGCCTACGAGCAGTACTTC. Its translation: CASSLGRDRGAYEQYF. Combining the CDR3 with reference TRBV13 and TRBJ2-7 gives the whole variable domain AAGVIQSPRHLIKEKRETATLKCYPIPRHDTVYWYQQGPGQDPQFLISFYEKMQSDKGSIPDRFSAQQFSDYHSELNMSSLELGDSALYFCASSLGRDRGAYEQYFGPGTRLTVT.

The rearrangement joins TRBV5-6 to TRBJ1-2, with 10 bases identical to TRBD1. Trimming removed 5 bases from V and 4 bases from J; junction bases left unmatched: 2. Germline values: CDR1 SGHDT, CDR2 YYEEEE. This CDR3 has 13 residues. The DNA of the CDR3 is TGTGCCAGCAGAGGGACAGGGGCCTATGGCTACACCTTC. This encodes CASRGTGAYGYTF.

This clone was picked up a small number of times. The gene calls are TRBV11-2 and TRBJ1-1; D is undetermined. CDR3 length: 15 residues. In germline, CDR1 is SGHAT, CDR2 FQNNGV. Trimming left V 7 bases short and J 0 bases short, with 15 bases between. In DNA form, the CDR3 reads TGTGCCAGCACCCCCCGCGGCAGAGTGAACACTGAAGCTTTCTTT. Amino acid sequence: CASTPRGRVNTEAFF.

This clone was detected once. The chain is built from TRBV6-6 and TRBJ1-1; possible D gene TRBD1, 5 bases. Trimming left V 6 bases short and J 4 bases short, with 15 bases between. The CDR3 contains 14 residues. Looked up from germline, CDR1 is MNHNY and CDR2 is SVGAGI (reference sequence). CDR3 DNA sequence: TGTGCCAGCAGGAAAGACCTCGGGGGCACTGAAGCTTTCTTT. Translated, it gives CASRKDLGGTEAFF.

This clone was seen a single time. The chain uses TRBV2 and TRBJ1-6, with unresolved D. The germline V gene encodes CDR1 SNHLY and CDR2 FYNNEI. The CDR3 sequence is 14 residues long. Trimming left V 4 bases short and J 6 bases short, with 10 bases between. In DNA, the CDR3 is TGTGCCAGCAGTGGGAAACAGCTTAATTCACCCCTCCACTTT. This gives the protein CASSGKQLNSPLHF.

The chain uses TRBV28 and TRBJ2-1; 8 positions agree with TRBD1. The length of the CDR3 is 16 residues. CDR1 and CDR2 (germline): MDHEN, SYDVKM. V lost 3 bases, J lost 0 bases, and 4 bases stayed unmatched. The CDR3 region is CASSFQGASSYNEQFF. CDR3 in DNA: TGTGCCAGCAGTTTTCAGGGGGCGAGCTCCTACAATGAGCAGTTCTTC.

The V call is TRBV30, the J call TRBJ2-3; a weak D match, TRBD2 (7 bases). Trimming left V 6 bases short and J 6 bases short, with 13 bases between. The CDR3 loop spans 12 amino acids. CDR1 is GTSNPN, CDR2 SVGIG, per germline (reference sequence). The CDR3 bases are TGTGCCTGCCGGGGGGCAGGGGATACGCAGTATTTT. This sequence encodes CACRGAGDTQYF.

V is TRBV5-1 and J is TRBJ2-2; 8 positions match TRBD1. Losses at the gene ends were 2 bases for V and 1 base for J; bases not matched to a gene: 1. The CDR3 has 15 amino acids. CDR1 is SGHRS, CDR2 YFSETQ, per germline. The CDR3 region is CASSFGQGNTGELFF. As DNA, the CDR3 is TGCGCCAGCAGCTTCGGACAGGGGAACACCGGGGAGCTGTTTTTT.